This T cell receptor beta chain originates from a study of blood T cell repertoires in COVID-19. Study summary: Sites in the United States, Italy and Spain provided acute and convalescent COVID-19 samples. PBMCs, B-cell-depleted T cells, or T cells were the source of the cDNA or gDNA that made up the material.

As handled by the study authors: Researchers report that nucleated cell counts were estimated from reference gene primer amplification. Clones were sequenced by immunoSEQ multiplex PCR, and TCRdb holds only the in-frame ones, with some missing. V and J calls and clone size come straight from that table; D and trimming were deduced from the DNA. The sample carries some 300,000 clones, around 90% recorded once. Germline V CDR1 and CDR2: SQVTM, ANQGSEA. J was trimmed by 5 bases and V by 1 base; bases with no gene match: 2. The CDR3 spans 14 residues. There are a few counts of this clone. The V call is TRBV29-1, the J call TRBJ1-4, with 9 positions matching TRBD1. Sequencing was performed on peripheral blood. The source is a man in his sixties or seventies with acute or convalescent COVID-19. The CDR3 loop is CSVEGDRENEKLFF. DNA for the CDR3: TGCAGCGTTGAAGGGGACAGGGAAAATGAAAAACTGTTTTTT.